This T cell receptor beta chain emerged from a study of response to subunit inactivated influenza vaccine. This clonotype came up a few times. Between the trimmed V and J ends, which lost 2 bases and 2 bases, there was a span of 18 bases. Looked up from germline, CDR1 is SGHDN and CDR2 is FVKESK. This CDR3 region has 17 residues. TCRdb reprocessed the RT-PCR reads with MiXCR, giving one entry per CDR3 protein. This sample has roughly 500,000 distinct CDR3 sequences; approximately 24% occur once, and the top ten carry around 2.8%. These data also formed part of another study, on T cells expressing NK-cell markers. Per that paper: TCR beta cDNA was generated via 5'RACE template switching incorporating UMIs. Sorted CD3+CD56+NKG2C+, CD3+CD56+NKG2C- and CD3+CD56-NKG2C+ T-cell subsets were beta-chain profiled. Several experiments added an anti-gamma-delta TCR antibody to sort only alpha-beta TCR T cells. Five or six donors carried dominant NKG2C+ clonotypes that made up roughly 1.0-8% of their CD8+ T cells. HCMV specificity of the expanded NKG2C+ T cell clones was not established.

The source is a man aged 50-59 years who received an inactivated influenza vaccine. This rearrangement joins TRBV14 to TRBJ2-5, with D perhaps TRBD1 (5 bases). The sample in question was CD4+ T cells sorted from PBMCs, obtained roughly 12 days after vaccination. CDR3 in amino acids: CASSQLPAGPSQETQYF. The CDR3 coding sequence is TGTGCCAGCAGCCAACTCCCGGCAGGGCCAAGTCAAGAGACCCAGTACTTC.